This T cell receptor (beta chain) was sequenced in a study of blood T cell repertoires in COVID-19 (dated by TCRdb to the early 2020s). Context from the whole study: The collaborator samples originated in the United States, Italy and Spain and spanned the acute and convalescent phases of COVID-19. Nearly every sample came with metadata listing a de-identified subject ID, COVID-19 status, age in years and sex. Subjects who had been exposed to COVID-19, were actively infected with it, or had recovered from it provided the deeply sampled blood TCRbeta repertoires that made up the dataset. The repertoires were released in a freely available public database intended as a resource for research on the immune response to SARS-CoV-2. Samples were obtained from the ongoing ImmuneRACE study (first 160 participants) and from 1,254 subjects provided by 6 global collaborators. Where HLA class I and class II types were available, the types were taken from metadata supplied by the sample provider, not from assay-based typing. The prospective study material was composed of cDNA or gDNA derived from T cells, B-cell-depleted T cells, or PBMCs. Broad study findings and their caveats: Clinical and demographic metadata were provided uncurated, with the amount varying by source and participant.

TCRbeta CDR3 regions were amplified from genomic DNA by means of the immunoSEQ Assay, a bias-controlled multiplex PCR. The authors' pipeline ran thus. The number of nucleated cells in each sample was estimated by amplification of reference gene primers within the assay. To quantify the absolute abundance of each unique TCRbeta CDR3 rearrangement, sequence reads were collapsed and filtered. For each sample, productive Simpson clonality was calculated by taking the square root of Simpson's diversity index across productive rearrangements. TCRdb retrieved this table from immuneACCESS and kept in-frame rearrangements only. Not all clones are present; in checked studies, unresolved V genes account for under half, and no reason is known for the remainder. The V and J calls and clone size were taken over from that table, and D and trimming were inferred from the DNA. The sample table records almost 85,000 clones; around 82% of these occur just once. The ten largest clones add up to roughly two fifths of the sample.

The CDR3 covers 15 residues, taking in both the cysteine and the phenylalanine. Only the CDR3 part of the read is kept: 45 bases, read in frame from the first base. At the junction V is shortened by 4 bases and J by 5 bases, with 17 bases in between. CDR1 and CDR2, looked up from the germline V gene (reference sequence), are MNHEY and SMNVEV. Collaborating institutions collected whole blood in K2EDTA tubes following their own protocols. For TCRbeta analysis, collaborators shipped samples as frozen whole blood, isolated PBMCs, or DNA extracted from either of those sample types. To note about this clone: It lacks a known antigen. No base quality information exists; no much larger clone differs at one position.

The sequence was collected from an elderly man with active or convalescent COVID-19. Sample: peripheral blood. The V and J genes are TRBV27 and TRBJ2-5; tentative D gene TRBD2, with 6 bases matching. The CDR3 amino acid sequence is: CASSSGSGPWETQYF. The nucleotide sequence reads as follows: TGTGCCAGCAGTTCTGGTAGCGGCCCGTGGGAGACCCAGTACTTC.